Each of the 25 T cell receptor beta chains below was sequenced from the same sample in a study of T cell responses to AZD1222 COVID-19 vaccine. Profiling relied on immunoSEQ multiplex PCR, and the TCRdb table lists in-frame clones only, not all of them. The sample includes 100,000 to 150,000 clones, 65% to 90% of them seen just once. The sequencing used peripheral blood, collected 28 days after the second dose of the MenACWY control vaccine. The receptors shown here come from an adult who received the MenACWY meningococcal vaccine as a control.

This chain uses TRBV5-1 with TRBJ2-5; D is ambiguous. Between the trimmed V and J ends, which lost 0 bases and 1 base, there was a span of 4 bases. Germline assignment: CDR1 SGHRS and CDR2 YFSETQ. The CDR3 loop spans 13 amino acids. The CDR3 spells CASSLEGQETQYF. The CDR3 nucleotides are TGCGCCAGCAGCTTGGAGGGCCAAGAGACCCAGTACTTC.

The chain employs TRBV19 and TRBJ1-1; 9 nucleotides align to TRBD1. There are 14 residues in the CDR3. After removal of 6 bases from V and 5 bases from J, the junction contained 7 bases not matched to a gene. CDR1 is LNHDA, CDR2 SQIVND, per germline (reference sequence). The CDR3 region is CASSITGGETEAFF. The CDR3 coding sequence is TGTGCCAGTAGCATAACAGGGGGCGAGACTGAAGCTTTCTTT.

The genes are TRBV7-9 and TRBJ2-1; the match to TRBD2 covers 9 bases. V lost 10 bases, J lost 3 bases, and 4 bases stayed unmatched. The V gene's germline CDR1 is SEHNR and CDR2 FQNEAQ (reference sequence). CDR3 length: 13 amino acids. The CDR3 here is CATARGGYNEQFF. In DNA, the CDR3 is TGTGCCACCGCGCGGGGGGGCTACAATGAGCAGTTCTTC.

V and J are TRBV5-1 and TRBJ2-3; TRBD2 matches 13 bases. From germline, CDR1 is SGHRS and CDR2 YFSETQ. V dropped 1 base and J dropped 7; count of bases not matched to a gene: 6. The CDR3 is 16 residues long. The CDR3 bases are TGCGCCAGCAGCTTGCGACTAGCGGGAGGACAAAATACGCAGTATTTT. It encodes CASSLRLAGGQNTQYF.

The chain combines TRBV2 with TRBJ2-1; TRBD2 matches 8 bases. CDR3 length equals 17 residues. Germline values: CDR1 SNHLY, CDR2 FYNNEI. V was pared by 5 bases and J by 3 bases, with 12 bases of the junction left unmatched. The CDR3 here is CASSRSTLAGGYNEQFF. The CDR3 DNA reads as TGTGCCAGCAGTCGAAGCACCCTAGCGGGCGGCTACAATGAGCAGTTCTTC.

This chain connects TRBV19 to TRBJ2-6; tentatively, D is TRBD1 (5 bases). The V end was cut by 9 bases, the J end by 1 base, with 22 bases between. The CDR3 covers 18 residues. Germline CDR1 reads LNHDA; CDR2 reads SQIVND (reference sequence). CDR3 region: CASTKGVIGPSGANVLTF. CDR3 bases: TGTGCCAGCACTAAAGGGGTTATTGGTCCGTCTGGGGCCAACGTCCTGACTTTC. The full variable domain, rest sourced from reference TRBV19 and TRBJ2-6, is DGGITQSPKYLFRKEGQNVTLSCEQNLNHDAMYWYRQDPGQGLRLIYYSQIVNDFQKGDIAEGYSVSREKKESFPLTVTSAQKNPTAFYLCASTKGVIGPSGANVLTFGAGSRLTVL.

This chain uses TRBV6-2 or TRBV6-3 with TRBJ2-1; D call uncertain. The V end was cut by 5 bases, the J end by 10 bases, with 9 bases between. The CDR3 loop spans 11 amino acids. Germline CDR1 is MNHEY and CDR2 is SVGEGT. CDR3 in amino acids: CASSASWEQFF. In DNA form, the CDR3 reads TGTGCCAGCAGTGCCTCTTGGGAGCAGTTCTTC.

The table lists this clone with a count of one. J is TRBJ2-7 and V is TRBV27; D remains unclear. CDR3 length: 13 residues. Deletions cut 4 bases from V and 1 base from J, with 8 bases between. CDR1 is MNHEY and CDR2 is SMNVEV in the germline V gene (reference sequence). The CDR3 sequence is CASSSGLSYEQYV. For the CDR3, the DNA is TGTGCCAGCAGTTCAGGCCTTTCCTACGAGCAGTACGTC.

The chain joins TRBV6-5 to TRBJ2-5; TRBD2 aligns across 9 bases. Germline assignment: CDR1 MNHEY and CDR2 SVGAGI. J was trimmed by 3 bases and V by 4 bases; bases with no gene match: 6. The CDR3 runs to 15 residues. DNA of the CDR3: TGTGCCAGCAGTTGGGGTAGCGGGGGTGAAGAGACCCAGTACTTC. Translation: CASSWGSGGEETQYF.

The chain recombines TRBV12-2 with TRBJ1-6. TRBV12-2 is a pseudogene. CDR3 size: 18 residues. The CDR3 reads CASRPRHRGGYYNSPLHF. The CDR3 DNA reads TGTGCAAGTCGCCCCCGGCACAGAGGCGGATACTATAATTCACCCCTCCACTTT.

The gene calls are TRBV2 and TRBJ1-6; 8 nucleotides match TRBD1. Germline assignment: CDR1 SNHLY and CDR2 FYNNEI. The CDR3 spans 16 residues. The junction had 13 bases not matched to a gene; V was cut back by 8 bases and J by 7 bases. The CDR3 DNA is TGTGCCAGCGAGTTTATGGGGGACAGGCAAAATTCACCCCTCCACTTT. It is translated as CASEFMGDRQNSPLHF.

J is TRBJ2-7 and V is TRBV7-3; tentatively, D is TRBD1 (8 bases). CDR3 length: 15 residues. In germline, CDR1 is SGHTA, CDR2 FQGTGA. V was shortened by 5 bases and J by 5 bases, with 19 bases between the two germline ends. CDR3 residues: CASSPNAAGQDEQYF. For the CDR3, the DNA is TGTGCCAGCAGCCCAAATGCAGCGGGACAGGACGAGCAGTACTTC.

The V call is TRBV11-2, the J call TRBJ2-1; 9 bases agree with TRBD2. Unmatched junction bases numbered 11, after V lost 7 bases and J lost 7 bases. The CDR3 consists of 15 residues. CDR1 SGHAT and CDR2 FQNNGV come from the germline V gene. The CDR3 loop reads CASNFPSGGLNEQFF. The CDR3 nucleotides are TGTGCCAGCAACTTCCCCAGCGGGGGGTTAAATGAGCAGTTCTTC.

The chain combines TRBV5-5 with TRBJ1-1, with D hard to call. With 3 bases removed from V and 1 base from J, the gap between germline ends came to 4 bases. Germline loops: CDR1 SGHKS, CDR2 YYEKEE (reference sequence). The CDR3 is 12 residues long. CDR3 nucleotide sequence: TGTGCCAGCAGCTACACGAACACTGAAGCTTTCTTT. It yields the protein CASSYTNTEAFF.

V and J are TRBV2 and TRBJ1-5; D uncertain. The V gene lost 2 bases and the J gene lost 9 bases, with 26 bases spanning the gap. Germline CDR1 and CDR2: SNHLY and FYNNEI. The CDR3 contains 18 residues. In nucleotides, the CDR3 is TGTGCCAGCAGTGAATTTCCTTTTGACACCGGACTTGTTCGGCCCCAGCATTTT. Translation: CASSEFPFDTGLVRPQHF. Using reference TRBV2 and TRBJ1-5 for the parts outside the CDR3, the full variable domain is EPEVTQTPSHQVTQMGQEVILRCVPISNHLYFYWYRQILGQKVEFLVSFYNNEISEKSEIFDDQFSVERPDGSNFTLKIRSTKLEDSAMYFCASSEFPFDTGLVRPQHFGDGTRLSIL.

This chain links TRBV7-2 with TRBJ2-3; 10 positions match TRBD1. The CDR3 runs to 12 residues. The germline V gene has CDR1 SGHTA and CDR2 FQGNSA. Trimming at V came to 1 base and at J to 14 bases, leaving 3 bases not matched to a gene. The CDR3 DNA reads as TGTGCCAGCAGCTTAGAAGGGACAGGGGTGTATTTT. Protein: CASSLEGTGVYF.

V is TRBV21-1 and J is TRBJ1-3; the D call in the table, TRBD1, was not verified against the DNA. TRBV21-1 is a recognized pseudogene. The CDR3 sequence is 15 residues long. CDR3 nucleotides: TGTGCCAGCAGCAAACCATGGACAGGGTGGAACACCATATATTTT. This gives the protein CASSKPWTGWNTIYF.

This clone was counted once. The genes are TRBV11-2 and TRBJ2-7, with 9 bases aligning to TRBD1. With V trimmed by 10 bases and J by 1 base, 8 bases remained unmatched. This CDR3 is built from 14 residues. Germline CDR1 SGHAT, CDR2 FQNNGV. For the CDR3, the DNA is TGTGCCACCAAACGGGACAGGGTTTCCTACGAGCAGTACTTC. It translates to CATKRDRVSYEQYF. Full variable domain (outside the CDR3, taken from reference TRBV11-2 and TRBJ2-7): EAGVAQSPRYKIIEKRQSVAFWCNPISGHATLYWYQQILGQGPKLLIQFQNNGVVDDSQLPKDRFSAERLKGVDSTLKIQPAKLEDSAVYLCATKRDRVSYEQYFGPGTRLTVT.

The CDR3 protein is CASSSQGQPLYGYTF. CDR3 bases: TGTGCCAGCAGCTCCCAGGGACAGCCACTCTATGGCTACACCTTC. The chain couples TRBV7-8 to TRBJ1-2; 7 bases are shared with TRBD1. The CDR3 length is 15 residues. Germline-derived CDR1 and CDR2 are SGHVS and FQNEAQ. V lost 4 bases, J lost 4 bases, and 9 bases stayed unmatched.

CDR3 sequence reads: CASSASSTSGSDTQYF. The CDR3 nucleotides read TGTGCCAGCAGTGCCTCCTCGACTAGCGGCTCAGATACGCAGTATTTT. This sequence joins TRBV6-4 and TRBJ2-3; 9 nucleotides match TRBD2. This CDR3 comprises 16 residues. V was clipped by 4 bases and J by 4 bases; unmatched bases: 9. From germline, CDR1 is MRHNA and CDR2 SNTAGT.

The chain couples TRBV19 to TRBJ1-1; D remains ambiguous. The CDR3 runs to 13 residues. Germline CDR1 is LNHDA and CDR2 is SQIVND (reference sequence). V was pared by 4 bases and J by 0 bases, with 6 bases between. The DNA for the CDR3 is TGTGCCAGTAGTACGGGGATGAACACTGAAGCTTTCTTT. This sequence encodes CASSTGMNTEAFF. Full variable domain (remainder filled in from reference TRBV19 and TRBJ1-1): DGGITQSPKYLFRKEGQNVTLSCEQNLNHDAMYWYRQDPGQGLRLIYYSQIVNDFQKGDIAEGYSVSREKKESFPLTVTSAQKNPTAFYLCASSTGMNTEAFFGQGTRLTVV.

Concerning this clone itself: This clone may be a read error of a much larger clone one base away. Other DNA sequences in this sample translate to the same CDR3. The chain recombines TRBV27 with TRBJ1-5; D is unclear. The germline V and J ends were trimmed by 4 bases and 4 bases, with 5 bases remaining between them. In germline, CDR1 is MNHEY, CDR2 SMNVEV (reference sequence). CDR3 length: 12 amino acids. CDR3: CASSSQNQPQHF. Here the CDR3 DNA reads TGTGCCAGCAGTTCCCAAAATCAGCCCCAGCATTTT.

V is TRBV6-4 and J is TRBJ2-3; a possible D gene is TRBD1 (5 bases). Germline V gives CDR1 MRHNA, CDR2 SNTAGT. This CDR3 is 15 amino acids long. Between the trimmed V and J ends, which lost 0 bases and 11 bases, there was a span of 18 bases. The chain's CDR3 is CASSDSIGPLRGQYF. The CDR3 DNA follows: TGTGCCAGCAGTGACTCGATAGGTCCTTTAAGGGGGCAGTATTTT.

In this sample, this clone turned up once. This chain joins TRBV5-1 and TRBJ1-6; 8 nucleotides agree with TRBD1. The germline V gene encodes CDR1 SGHRS and CDR2 YFSETQ. V was pared by 3 bases and J by 10 bases, with 9 bases of the junction left unmatched. There are 15 residues in the CDR3. The CDR3 region is CASSSGQGIYSPLHF. Here the CDR3 DNA reads TGCGCCAGCAGCTCTGGACAGGGTATATACTCACCCCTCCACTTT. The variable domain in full, with the rest retrieved from reference TRBV5-1 and TRBJ1-6, is KAGVTQTPRYLIKTRGQQVTLSCSPISGHRSVSWYQQTPGQGLQFLFEYFSETQRNKGNFPGRFSGRQFSNSRSEMNVSTLELGDSALYLCASSSGQGIYSPLHFGNGTRLTVT.

The V and J genes are TRBV29-1 and TRBJ1-4; D gene ambiguous. Germline CDR1 and CDR2: SQVTM and ANQGSEA. With 6 bases removed from V and 3 bases from J, the gap between germline ends came to 11 bases. This CDR3 comprises 13 residues. The CDR3 DNA reads TGCAGCGTGAACTCGGGGTCTAATGAAAAACTGTTTTTT. It is translated as CSVNSGSNEKLFF.